Listed here are 9 T cell receptor beta chains from one sample, sequenced in a study of blood T cells in healthy people across ages. For the second PCR, which ran for about 6 to 11 cycles, a sample-barcoded 5' primer and a J-beta primer mix were used. Via MiXCR, TCRdb re-called the 5' RACE reads, giving one row per CDR3 protein. Of over a million distinct CDR3 sequences in the sample, about 23% were seen once. The same sample was also used in a study of T cells of mothers and their children.

The specimen sequenced was blood. These receptors all stem from a girl aged 2-9 years in good health.

There are a few counts of this clonotype. The rearrangement links TRBV6-2 or TRBV6-3 to TRBJ2-5; D is ambiguous. V was pared by 5 bases and J by 0 bases, with 10 bases between. The CDR3 has 14 amino acids. CDR1 and CDR2 (germline): MNHEY, SVGEGT. In DNA, the CDR3 is TGTGCCAGCAGTCCCACAGCCTACCAAGAGACCCAGTACTTC. This encodes CASSPTAYQETQYF.

This clonotype was detected only a few times. The gene calls are TRBV6-2 or TRBV6-3 and TRBJ1-1; unclear D gene. Per germline, CDR1 MNHEY and CDR2 SVGEGT. The CDR3 consists of 13 residues. The V gene lost 3 bases and the J gene lost 4 bases, with 9 bases spanning the gap. The CDR3 sequence: CASSYYQATEAFF. In DNA, the CDR3 is TGTGCCAGCAGTTATTACCAGGCCACTGAAGCTTTCTTT.

This clonotype was detected a few times. One end of the junction fails to match germline, which may point to a read error. This sequence joins TRBV19 and TRBJ2-5; D is undetermined. The CDR3 length is 15 residues. Germline CDR1 is LNHDA and CDR2 is SQIVND (reference sequence). The CDR3 is CASSIGSGSQGTQYF. For the CDR3, the DNA is TGTGCCAGTAGTATTGGTTCGGGTTCACAAGGGACCCAGTACTTC.

This clonotype came up a few times. The gene calls are TRBV2 and TRBJ2-1; weak D call: TRBD1 (6 bases). The CDR3 has 15 amino acids. The V and J ends lost 8 bases and 0 bases respectively, with 14 bases between them. Germline values: CDR1 SNHLY, CDR2 FYNNEI. CDR3 residues: CASASGQSSYNEQFF. DNA for the CDR3: TGTGCCAGCGCGTCGGGACAAAGCTCCTACAATGAGCAGTTCTTC.

J is TRBJ2-5 and V is TRBV5-4, with a tentative D call TRBD2 (5 bases). The J call is uncertain, as TRBJ2-1 better fits the DNA end. Germline CDR1 SGHNT, CDR2 YYREEE (reference sequence). The CDR3 covers 12 residues. The CDR3 bases are TGTGCCAGCAGCTTGATTGAGCGGGAGCAGTTCTTC. It translates to CASSLIEREQFF.

This clonotype was observed a handful of times. The chain employs TRBV20-1 and TRBJ2-7; 9 bases fit TRBD1. CDR1 is DFQATT, CDR2 SNEGSKA, per germline (reference sequence). Trimming cost V 4 bases and J 5 bases; bases outside gene matches: 12. The CDR3 loop spans 15 amino acids. The CDR3: CSAIKLDRGIHEQYF. The CDR3 bases are TGCAGTGCTATTAAATTGGACAGGGGTATCCACGAGCAGTACTTC.

This clonotype turned up a few times. Compared with germline, one end of the junction differs, possibly owing to a read error. The V and J genes are TRBV28 and TRBJ2-7; no firm D call. The germline CDR1 and CDR2 sequences are MDHEN and SYDVKM. This CDR3 has 12 residues. CDR3 residues: CASNLGYSEQYF. CDR3 nucleotide sequence: TGTGCCAGCAATTTAGGGTATAGCGAGCAGTACTTC.

The chain uses TRBV3-1 and TRBJ2-1, with D unclear. The J call is doubtful: the DNA matches TRBJ2-5 better. Germline V gene sequence: CDR1 LGHDT, CDR2 YNNKEL (reference sequence). The CDR3 is made up of 15 amino acids. This chain's CDR3 is CASSQERTSVLAQYF. CDR3 DNA sequence: TGTGCCAGCAGCCAAGAAAGGACCTCTGTTTTGGCCCAGTACTTC.

This clonotype showed up just a few times. This sequence joins TRBV5-1 and TRBJ1-4, with D tentatively TRBD1 (5 bases). CDR3 length: 17 residues. Trimming removed 0 bases at V and 4 bases at J, with 16 bases between. In germline, CDR1 is SGHRS, CDR2 YFSETQ. CDR3 coding DNA: TGCGCCAGCAGCTTGGGCTCCGACGGGACGTTTAATGAAAAACTGTTTTTT. Translating it yields CASSLGSDGTFNEKLFF.